This T cell receptor (beta chain) was captured by sequencing in a study of response to subunit inactivated influenza vaccine. Points from the study as a whole: Authors suggested that a seasonal influenza vaccination recruits few new T cells each time.

Ten or more counts support this clonotype. Its antigen is unknown. TCRdb redid the calling of the RT-PCR reads with MiXCR, one entry per CDR3 protein. The sample includes about 650,000 distinct CDR3 sequences, less than 15% seen only once; the top ten take roughly 7.2%. The CDR3 runs 14 residues. Sequencing was performed on PBMCs from blood, taken about 14 days before vaccination. The TCR originated in a man over 45 who received an inactivated influenza vaccine. The chain has TRBV21-1 and TRBJ2-7; the D call TRBD1 from the table was never checked on the DNA. TRBV21-1 is a documented pseudogene. CDR3: CAIPPDRRAYEQYF. The CDR3 coding sequence is TGTGCCATCCCCCCGGACAGAAGAGCTTACGAGCAGTACTTC.